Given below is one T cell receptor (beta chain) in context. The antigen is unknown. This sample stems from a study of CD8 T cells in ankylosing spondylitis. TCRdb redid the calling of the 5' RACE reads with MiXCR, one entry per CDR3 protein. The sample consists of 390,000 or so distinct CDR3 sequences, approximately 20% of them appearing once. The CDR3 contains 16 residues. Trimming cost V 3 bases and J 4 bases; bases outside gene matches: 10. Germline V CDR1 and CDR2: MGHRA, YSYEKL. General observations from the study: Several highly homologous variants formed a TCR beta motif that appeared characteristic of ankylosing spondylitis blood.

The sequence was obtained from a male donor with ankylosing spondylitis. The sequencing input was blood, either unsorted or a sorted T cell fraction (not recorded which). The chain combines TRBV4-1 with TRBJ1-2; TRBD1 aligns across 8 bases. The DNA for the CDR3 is TGCGCCAGCAGCCAGGCAACAGGGGGGCCATTCTATGGCTACACCTTC. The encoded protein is CASSQATGGPFYGYTF.